The TCR beta chain under discussion was sequenced for a study of identical twins listed by TCRdb under 2016. At the level of the whole study: To test whether fetal clonotypes persist, this study deep-sequenced TCR alpha and beta repertoires from monozygotic twins, from unrelated adults of various ages, and from cord blood. To rule out contamination, replicate twin experiments were performed at different times with different library preparation protocols.

The receptor library was made with 5' RACE. Sequencing was performed on an Illumina HiSeq 2000. Template switching introduced a universal primer binding site; the final cDNA contained a unique molecular identifier, enabling accurate counting of TCR cDNA molecules. First-strand cDNA for TCR alpha and beta chains was synthesized from specific primers in the conserved constant-segment region. Each cDNA library was double barcoded, with a SMART-Mk sample barcode plus Illumina barcodes, to control for contamination. TruSeq adapter sequences and Illumina sample barcodes were added in two successive PCR steps. The TCR alpha and beta cDNA libraries were sequenced on the Illumina HiSeq platform using custom primers. The study's own analysis went as follows. MiGEC processed the raw reads to extract unique molecular identifiers, while MiXCR was used to determine the CDR3 positions. Recombination models were inferred per individual with the repgenHMM and IGoR tools using an EM algorithm. The tcR package in R was used for shared clonotype analysis, with sharing normalized by the product of cloneset sizes. To study raw recombination without the effects of thymic and clonal selection, out-of-frame nonproductive sequences were analyzed. The public reads were reprocessed in TCRdb via fastp at Q25 and MiXCR, keeping in-frame beta chains. One record per CDR3 amino acid sequence lists the most common genes and DNA. The V and J calls shown here were made by TCRdb, not taken from the authors' results. Within this sample are 1.5 million to 2 million distinct CDR3 sequences, with about 32% of them counted one time only. About 0.25% of the sample belongs to the ten largest clones.

Findings and caveats that apply to the study as a whole: In beta out-of-frame sequences, excess twin sharing was weaker, because having fewer shared sequences lowered the signal-to-noise ratio. Compared with coincidental sharing between unrelated individuals, out-of-frame TCR alpha sequences shared between twins had an excess of sequences with low generation probability. Zero-insertion analyses could be partly confounded by invariant T cells such as MAIT and iNKT, though diverse VJ usage argued against such confounding for most clonotypes. Fewer insertions were carried by abundant cord blood beta clonotypes; a weaker similar trend was observed in young adult naive repertoires, while no such trend was observed in memory repertoires. Recombination models systematically underestimated out-of-frame TCR alpha sharing in monozygotic twins but agreed with sharing between unrelated individuals. Conclusions relied on cross-sectional statistical analysis, since the same donors could not be followed over many years.

Regarding this clonotype: Its antigen has not been determined. Base qualities are not at hand, and no much larger clone is one base apart.

Every donor in the study was a healthy Caucasian. Material: cord blood. The sequence derives from a newborn girl in good health.

The DNA reads as follows: TGTGCCAGCAGCCAAGGTACCTTTTCGGGGCGCTTAGATACGCAGTATTTT. It codes for CASSQGTFSGRLDTQYF. The receptor chain draws on TRBV4-2 and TRBJ2-3; the D gene assignment is perhaps TRBD1 or TRBD2, with each matching 5 bases. CDR1 and CDR2 are drawn from the germline V gene: LGHNA, YNFKEQ. Measured from the cysteine to the phenylalanine, the CDR3 is 17 residues long. The entry retains the CDR3 DNA only, 51 bases that are in frame from base 1. V loses 1 base, J loses 5 bases, and the germline ends lie 19 bases apart.